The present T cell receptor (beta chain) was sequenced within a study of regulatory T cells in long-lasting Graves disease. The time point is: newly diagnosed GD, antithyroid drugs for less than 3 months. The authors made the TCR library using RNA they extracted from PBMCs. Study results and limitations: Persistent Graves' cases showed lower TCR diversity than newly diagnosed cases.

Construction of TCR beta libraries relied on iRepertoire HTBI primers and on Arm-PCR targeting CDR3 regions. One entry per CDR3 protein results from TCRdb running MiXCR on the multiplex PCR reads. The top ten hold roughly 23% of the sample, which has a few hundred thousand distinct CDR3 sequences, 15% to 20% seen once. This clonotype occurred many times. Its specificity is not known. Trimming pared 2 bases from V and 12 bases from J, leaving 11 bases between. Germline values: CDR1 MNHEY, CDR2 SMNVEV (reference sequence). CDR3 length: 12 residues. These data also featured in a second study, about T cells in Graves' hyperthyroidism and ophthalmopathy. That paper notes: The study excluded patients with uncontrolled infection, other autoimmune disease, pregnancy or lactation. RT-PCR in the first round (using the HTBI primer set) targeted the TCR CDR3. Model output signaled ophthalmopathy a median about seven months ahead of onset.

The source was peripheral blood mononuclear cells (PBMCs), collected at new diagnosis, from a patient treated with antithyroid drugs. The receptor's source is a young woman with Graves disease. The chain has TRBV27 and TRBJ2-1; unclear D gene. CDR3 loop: CASSLPGFGQFF. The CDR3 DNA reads TGTGCCAGCAGTTTACCGGGCTTTGGGCAGTTCTTC.